These 21 T cell receptor beta chains were sequenced from one sample in a study of blood T cell repertoires in COVID-19. Method: immunoSEQ multiplex PCR; TCRdb's copy keeps in-frame clones and lacks some. This table holds 360,000 or so clones, just under 90% found once. Sequencing was performed on PBMCs or T cells enriched from blood (not recorded which). The receptors derive from a woman in her 30s who had recovered from COVID-19.

To note about this clone: The junction shows a germline mismatch at one end, possibly a read error. This chain uses TRBV2 with TRBJ1-2, with TRBD1 as a possible D gene (6 bases). This CDR3 has 10 residues. CDR1 and CDR2 (germline): SNHLY, FYNNEI. The CDR3 loop reads CASRGRDTFF. CDR3 DNA sequence: TGTGCCAGCAGGGGGAGGGACACTTTCTTC. Drawing the rest from reference TRBV2 and TRBJ1-2, the complete variable domain is EPEVTQTPSHQVTQMGQEVILRCVPISNHLYFYWYRQILGQKVEFLVSFYNNEISEKSEIFDDQFSVERPDGSNFTLKIRSTKLEDSAMYFCASRGRDTFFGSGTRLTVV.

V and J are TRBV7-9 and TRBJ1-1, with TRBD1 as a possible D gene (6 bases). This CDR3 contains 14 residues. The germline V gene has CDR1 SEHNR and CDR2 FQNEAQ (reference sequence). Trimming left V 7 bases short and J 5 bases short, with 17 bases between. The CDR3 coding sequence is TGTGCCAGCATCCCACAGGGTACGGGAACTGAAGCTTTCTTT. Its protein is CASIPQGTGTEAFF. Combining the CDR3 with reference TRBV7-9 and TRBJ1-1 gives the whole variable domain DTGVSQNPRHKITKRGQNVTFRCDPISEHNRLYWYRQTLGQGPEFLTYFQNEAQLEKSRLLSDRFSAERPKGSFSTLEIQRTEQGDSAMYLCASIPQGTGTEAFFGQGTRLTVV.

V and J are TRBV6-5 and TRBJ2-1, with 7 nucleotides matching TRBD2. The CDR3 spans 12 residues. The V segment lost 6 bases and the J segment 6 bases; nucleotides outside the gene matches: 2. Germline V CDR1 and CDR2: MNHEY, SVGAGI. CDR3 loop: CASRTSPNEQFF. The CDR3 DNA is TGTGCCAGCAGGACTAGCCCCAATGAGCAGTTCTTC.

This clone appeared a single time. The chain has TRBV9 and TRBJ1-6; D not resolved. Germline lookup yields CDR1 SGDLS and CDR2 YYNGEE. The CDR3 is 14 amino acids. V was clipped by 4 bases and J by 4 bases, with 9 bases between them. The CDR3 loop reads CASSLRGYNSPLHF. The CDR3 DNA sequence: TGTGCCAGCAGCCTGAGAGGTTATAATTCACCCCTCCACTTT.

This clone was detected ten times or more. V and J are TRBV28 and TRBJ2-7, with D possibly being TRBD2 (6 bases). With 3 bases removed from V and 3 bases from J, the gap between germline ends came to 15 bases. The CDR3 extends over 15 amino acids. CDR1 is MDHEN, CDR2 SYDVKM, per germline. CDR3 sequence reads: CASSFVGGDGYEQYF. The CDR3 region has the DNA TGTGCCAGCAGTTTTGTGGGCGGGGATGGCTACGAGCAGTACTTC.

This chain connects TRBV30 to TRBJ1-6; a possible D gene is TRBD1 (5 bases). V gave up 0 bases and J gave up 10 bases, with 13 bases separating them. The CDR3 length is 14 residues. Germline-derived CDR1 and CDR2 are GTSNPN and SVGIG (reference sequence). CDR3 protein: CAWSVRRGSSPLHF. The DNA for the CDR3 is TGTGCCTGGAGTGTTAGGAGGGGAAGCTCACCCCTCCACTTT.

About this clone: Germline and junction disagree at one end, which may indicate a read error. The V and J genes are TRBV19 and TRBJ1-1; D is unresolved. The V gene's germline CDR1 is LNHDA and CDR2 SQIVND (reference sequence). This CDR3 is 13 amino acids long. This CDR3 reads CASSINSGVSLIF. CDR3 DNA sequence: TGTGCCAGTAGTATTAACAGCGGGGTAAGTTTGATCTTT.

CDR3 residues: CASMGVKETQYF. DNA for the CDR3: TGTGCCAGCATGGGAGTGAAAGAGACCCAGTACTTC. V is TRBV6-6 and J is TRBJ2-5, with D possibly TRBD2 on 5 matching bases. V lost 7 bases and J lost 3, with 9 bases in between. The CDR3 runs to 12 residues. Germline CDR1 and CDR2: MNHNY and SVGAGI (reference sequence).

Comments on this clone: Other DNA sequences in this specimen translate into the identical CDR3. This chain links TRBV18 with TRBJ2-3; possible D gene TRBD1, 5 bases. Germline CDR1 KGHSH, CDR2 LQKENI. V was cut by 1 base and J by 0 bases, with 8 bases left in between. The CDR3 sequence is 15 residues long. CDR3 DNA sequence: TGTGCCAGCTCACCACGGCAGGGCAGCACAGATACGCAGTATTTT. It codes for CASSPRQGSTDTQYF.

V usage is TRBV25-1 and J usage is TRBJ1-2; D possibly corresponds to TRBD1 (5 bases). Germline loops: CDR1 MGHDK, CDR2 SYGVNS. The V gene lost 1 base and the J gene lost 4 bases, with 10 bases spanning the gap. The CDR3 covers 14 residues. The CDR3 DNA sequence: TGTGCCAGCAGTGAATTCAGGGAACCCTATGGCTACACCTTC. Protein: CASSEFREPYGYTF.

The rearrangement uses TRBV7-2 and TRBJ1-6; 7 bases fit TRBD1. The CDR3 covers 14 residues. The ends lost 3 bases at V and 14 bases at J; junction bases unmatched: 10. CDR1 and CDR2 from the germline V gene are SGHTA and FQGNSA. CDR3 in DNA: TGTGCCAGCAGCTTGGACAGGAGTTATTCGGCCCTCCACTTT. It encodes CASSLDRSYSALHF. Based on the CDR3 plus reference TRBV7-2 and TRBJ1-6, the full variable domain is GAGVSQSPSNKVTEKGKDVELRCDPISGHTALYWYRQSLGQGLEFLIYFQGNSAPDKSGLPSDRFSAERTGGSVSTLTIQRTQQEDSAVYLCASSLDRSYSALHFGNGTRLTVT.

The CDR3 reads CASSPTGGAYEQYF. CDR3 coding DNA: TGTGCCAGTAGTCCCACAGGGGGGGCCTACGAGCAGTACTTC. The gene calls are TRBV19 and TRBJ2-7, with D tentatively TRBD1 (8 bases). Germline assignment: CDR1 LNHDA and CDR2 SQIVND (reference sequence). The V end lost 5 bases, the J end lost 2 bases, and 13 bases lay between the germline ends. This CDR3 comprises 14 residues.

The CDR3 DNA reads as TGCGCCAGCAACCCTGGCAGCCGCCTCGGGGACACTGAAGCTTTCTTT. Translated, it gives CASNPGSRLGDTEAFF. The chain combines TRBV4-1 with TRBJ1-1; D unclear. The CDR3 extends over 16 amino acids. The germline gives CDR1 MGHRA, CDR2 YSYEKL. V was clipped by 7 bases and J by 3 bases, with 21 bases between them.

A single count supports this clone. The chain is built from TRBV10-3 and TRBJ1-2; the D is unclear. CDR3 length equals 13 residues. Trimming left V 6 bases short and J 4 bases short, with 12 bases between. Germline loops: CDR1 ENHRY, CDR2 SYGVKD. The CDR3 region is CAISKEEFYGYTF. CDR3 DNA: TGTGCCATCAGCAAGGAGGAGTTCTATGGCTACACCTTC.

The rearrangement links TRBV28 to TRBJ2-6, with 7 bases that match TRBD1. This CDR3 is 17 amino acids long. Looked up from germline, CDR1 is MDHEN and CDR2 is SYDVKM. After removal of 5 bases from V and 2 bases from J, the junction contained 9 bases not matched to a gene. The CDR3 sequence: CASSPTSTGAGANVLTF. The CDR3 region has the DNA TGTGCCAGCAGTCCAACCTCAACAGGGGCTGGGGCCAACGTCCTGACTTTC.

V is TRBV2 and J is TRBJ1-2; D gene unclear. The CDR3 covers 14 residues. Germline V gives CDR1 SNHLY, CDR2 FYNNEI. Between the trimmed V and J ends, which lost 6 bases and 7 bases, there was a span of 18 bases. CDR3 sequence reads: CASRIPGSQVGYTF. CDR3 in DNA: TGTGCCAGCAGGATTCCGGGATCCCAAGTTGGCTACACCTTC.

The chain combines TRBV5-8 with TRBJ1-5; D may be TRBD1 (5 bases). V lost 3 bases, J lost 0 bases, and 10 bases lay in between. This CDR3 spans 15 amino acids. Germline-derived CDR1 and CDR2 are SGHTS and YDEGEE. CDR3: CASSWTISSNQPQHF. CDR3 nucleotide sequence: TGTGCCAGCAGCTGGACAATTTCTAGCAATCAGCCCCAGCATTTT. Drawing the rest from reference TRBV5-8 and TRBJ1-5, the complete variable domain is EAGVTQSPTHLIKTRGQQATLRCSPISGHTSVYWYQQALGLGLQFLLWYDEGEERNRGNFPPRFSGRQFPNYSSELNVNALELEDSALYLCASSWTISSNQPQHFGDGTRLSIL.

In DNA, the CDR3 is TGTGCCAGCAGTGGGGTACAGGGGGCGCGGGGAAACACCATATATTTT. Translation gives CASSGVQGARGNTIYF. J is TRBJ1-3 and V is TRBV6-1, with 9 bases identical to TRBD1. The germline V gene has CDR1 MNHNS and CDR2 SASEGT. With V trimmed by 4 bases and J by 4 bases, 8 bases remained unmatched. The CDR3 runs 16 residues.

The rearrangement links TRBV4-1 to TRBJ2-7; 9 nucleotides line up with TRBD1. The junction had 12 bases not matched to a gene; V was cut back by 4 bases and J by 5 bases. The CDR3 loop spans 16 amino acids. Per the germline V gene, CDR1 is MGHRA and CDR2 is YSYEKL. Written as DNA, the CDR3 is TGCGCCAGCAGCCGCCCCGGGACAGGGCGAAGGGACGAGCAGTACTTC. It is translated as CASSRPGTGRRDEQYF.

This clone was observed a handful of times. The chain employs TRBV5-1 and TRBJ2-7; the match to TRBD2 covers 8 bases. This CDR3 has 15 residues. Germline values: CDR1 SGHRS, CDR2 YFSETQ. Trimming cost V 1 base and J 5 bases; bases outside gene matches: 8. CDR3 sequence (DNA): TGCGCCAGCAGCTTGTTCGGCGGGGGGACGAACGAGCAGTACTTC. Amino acid sequence: CASSLFGGGTNEQYF.

This chain joins TRBV28 and TRBJ2-7; TRBD1 agrees at 10 bases. The CDR3 runs to 15 residues. V lost 2 bases and J lost 1; bases outside the gene matches: 2. The V gene's germline CDR1 is MDHEN and CDR2 SYDVKM. The CDR3, as DNA: TGTGCCAGCAGTTTAATGGGACAGGGGTCCTACGAGCAGTACTTC. Translated, it gives CASSLMGQGSYEQYF. The full variable domain, completed using reference TRBV28 and TRBJ2-7, is DVKVTQSSRYLVKRTGEKVFLECVQDMDHENMFWYRQDPGLGLRLIYFSYDVKMKEKGDIPEGYSVSREKKERFSLILESASTNQTSMYLCASSLMGQGSYEQYFGPGTRLTVT.